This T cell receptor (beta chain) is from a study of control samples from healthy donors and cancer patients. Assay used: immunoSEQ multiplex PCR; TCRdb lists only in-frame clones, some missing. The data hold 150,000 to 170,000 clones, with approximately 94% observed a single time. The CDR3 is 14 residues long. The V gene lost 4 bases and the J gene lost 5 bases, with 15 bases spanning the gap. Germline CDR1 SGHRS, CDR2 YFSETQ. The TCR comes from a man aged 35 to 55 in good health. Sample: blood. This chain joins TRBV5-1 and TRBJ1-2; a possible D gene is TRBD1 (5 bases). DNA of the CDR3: TGCGCCAGCAGCATATCGGGACGGAGATATGGCTACACCTTC. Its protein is CASSISGRRYGYTF.